This passage covers 6 T cell receptor beta chains from one sample sequenced in a study of T cells in Graves' hyperthyroidism and ophthalmopathy. The TCR beta CDR3 regions underwent amplification using RNA transcripts as the source. In the first-round RT-PCR of the TCR CDR3, the HTBI primer set was used. TCRdb fed the multiplex PCR reads into MiXCR, producing one record per CDR3 protein. The repertoire consists of approximately 350,000 distinct CDR3 sequences, with approximately 16% occurring once and the leading ten covering around 20%. Specimen: blood. The receptors originated from a woman in her sixties or seventies with Graves' ophthalmopathy.

The chain links TRBV4-2 to TRBJ2-5; D ambiguous. Germline V lookup: CDR1 LGHNA, CDR2 YNFKEQ. The V end lost 0 bases, the J end lost 4 bases, and 9 bases lay between the germline ends. There are 14 residues in the CDR3. CDR3 protein: CASSQEQSRETQYF. For the CDR3, the DNA is TGTGCCAGCAGCCAAGAGCAGTCACGAGAGACCCAGTACTTC.

This clonotype has ten or more counts. A read error may produce the germline difference seen at one junction end. The chain employs TRBV10-3 and TRBJ1-3; no reliable D call. The germline CDR1 and CDR2 sequences are ENHRY and SYGVKD. The CDR3 covers 14 residues. The chain's CDR3 is CAINEGFTGNTIYF. The CDR3 coding sequence is TGTGCCATCAATGAGGGTTTCACTGGAAACACCATATATTTT.

This clonotype has at least ten counts. CDR3 coding DNA: TGTGCCAGCAGCTCTAGGACTAGCGGGAGACCGATCGGTACGCAGTATTTT. Amino acid sequence: CASSSRTSGRPIGTQYF. The chain carries TRBV3-1 and TRBJ2-3; 13 nucleotides align to TRBD2. The V gene end was trimmed by 5 bases and the J gene end by 8 bases; junction bases not matched to a gene: 13. The CDR3 is made up of 17 amino acids. Germline V CDR1 and CDR2: LGHDT, YNNKEL (reference sequence).

This clonotype was found many times. The gene calls are TRBV6-1 and TRBJ2-7; 7 bases are a match to TRBD1. J gave up 1 base and V 5 bases, and 11 bases lay outside the gene matches. The CDR3 runs 16 residues. In germline, CDR1 is MNHNS, CDR2 SASEGT. The CDR3 loop reads CASSYLGATGSYEQYF. In DNA, the CDR3 is TGTGCCAGCAGTTATTTGGGGGCGACAGGGTCCTACGAGCAGTACTTC.

This clonotype was recorded at least ten times. The V and J genes are TRBV20-1 and TRBJ2-5, with unresolved D. Germline V lookup: CDR1 DFQATT, CDR2 SNEGSKA (reference sequence). This CDR3 contains 16 residues. Trimming took off 1 base at V and 1 base at J, with 16 bases between the two ends. This CDR3 reads CSARVSQATFQETQYF. The CDR3 DNA reads TGCAGTGCTAGAGTATCCCAGGCGACCTTCCAAGAGACCCAGTACTTC.

This clonotype occurred many times. This sequence joins TRBV11-2 and TRBJ2-7, with unresolved D. The CDR3 runs to 14 residues. V shed 5 bases and J shed 0 bases, with 11 bases lying between them. Per the germline V gene, CDR1 is SGHAT and CDR2 is FQNNGV. In nucleotides, the CDR3 is TGTGCCAGCAGCCCATCTAGGAGCTCCTACGAGCAGTACTTC. This encodes CASSPSRSSYEQYF.